Described below is a single T cell receptor (beta chain) sequence and its context. What it binds is unknown. This sample was taken from a study of Ad26.COV2.S vaccination and SARS-CoV-2 variants. Produced via immunoSEQ multiplex PCR; TCRdb's table is partial and in-frame only. The sample carries over 110,000 clones, more than 80% recorded once. Germline-derived CDR1 and CDR2 are MNHNY and SVGAGI (reference sequence). The CDR3 runs 14 residues. V gave up 6 bases and J gave up 7 bases; unmatched junction bases: 9. General study findings and limits: Total responses of T cells may have been underestimated by the analyses of TCR breadth and depth. Reported post-vaccination CD8+ and CD4+ T cell responses to spike showed substantial breadth. Across vaccine and placebo recipients, the breadth of non-spike TCRs was similar.

The sample was peripheral blood, taken after recovery from COVID-19. V usage is TRBV6-6 and J usage is TRBJ1-1; 9 nucleotides match TRBD1. This receptor was identified in a human donor who had recovered from COVID-19. The CDR3 sequence: CASSHPQDRGEAFF. The CDR3 bases are TGTGCCAGCAGCCACCCCCAGGACAGGGGTGAAGCTTTCTTT.